The entry below describes one TCR beta chain. The antigen remains undetermined. The V gene's germline CDR1 is SGHRS and CDR2 YFSETQ. J lost 5 bases, V lost 5 bases, and 7 bases had no gene match. The length of the CDR3 is 14 residues. These data belong to a study of cytomegalovirus exposure and HLA in healthy donors. Findings of the study overall: Previous analysis showed most TCR beta V segments were productive about 87% or about 30% of the time. It is likely that the observed cluster of highly shared sequence variants was a sequencing artifact. Cytomegalovirus-associated TCR beta chains were listed, numbering 150 to 200.

The study ran its PCR with 60 Vbeta and 13 Jbeta primers. Produced via immunoSEQ multiplex PCR; TCRdb's table is partial and in-frame only. The repertoire holds over 80,000 clones, with about 70% as singletons. The source is a man in his forties or fifties in good health and CMV-seronegative. Sequencing was carried out using PBMCs. The chain carries TRBV5-1 and TRBJ2-5; 9 bases line up with TRBD1. Here the CDR3 DNA reads TGCGCCAGCAGTAAGGACAGGGGTGGGGAGACCCAGTACTTC. As protein: CASSKDRGGETQYF.